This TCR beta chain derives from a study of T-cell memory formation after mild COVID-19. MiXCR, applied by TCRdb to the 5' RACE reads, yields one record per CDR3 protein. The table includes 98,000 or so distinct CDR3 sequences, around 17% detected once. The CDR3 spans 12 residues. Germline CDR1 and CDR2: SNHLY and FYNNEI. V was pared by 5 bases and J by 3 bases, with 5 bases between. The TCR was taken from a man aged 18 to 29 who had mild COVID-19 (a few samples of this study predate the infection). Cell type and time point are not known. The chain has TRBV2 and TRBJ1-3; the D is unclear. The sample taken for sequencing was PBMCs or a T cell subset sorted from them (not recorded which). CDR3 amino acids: CASSNSGNTIYF. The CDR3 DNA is TGTGCCAGCAGTAACAGTGGAAACACCATATATTTT.